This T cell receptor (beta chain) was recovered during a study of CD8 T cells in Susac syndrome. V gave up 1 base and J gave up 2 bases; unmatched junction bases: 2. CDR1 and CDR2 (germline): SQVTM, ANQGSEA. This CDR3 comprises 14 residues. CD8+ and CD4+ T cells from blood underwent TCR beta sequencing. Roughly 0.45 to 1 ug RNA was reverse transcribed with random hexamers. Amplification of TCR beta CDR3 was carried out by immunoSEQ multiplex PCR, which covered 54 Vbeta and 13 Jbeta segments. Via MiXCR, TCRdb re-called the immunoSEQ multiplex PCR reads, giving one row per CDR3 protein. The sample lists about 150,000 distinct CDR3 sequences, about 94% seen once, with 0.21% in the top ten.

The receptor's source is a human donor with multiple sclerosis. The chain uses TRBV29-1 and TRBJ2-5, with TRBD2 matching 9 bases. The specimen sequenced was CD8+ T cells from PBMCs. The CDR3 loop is CSVEGRGGQETQYF. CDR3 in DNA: TGCAGCGTTGAAGGGCGGGGGGGGCAAGAGACCCAGTACTTC.